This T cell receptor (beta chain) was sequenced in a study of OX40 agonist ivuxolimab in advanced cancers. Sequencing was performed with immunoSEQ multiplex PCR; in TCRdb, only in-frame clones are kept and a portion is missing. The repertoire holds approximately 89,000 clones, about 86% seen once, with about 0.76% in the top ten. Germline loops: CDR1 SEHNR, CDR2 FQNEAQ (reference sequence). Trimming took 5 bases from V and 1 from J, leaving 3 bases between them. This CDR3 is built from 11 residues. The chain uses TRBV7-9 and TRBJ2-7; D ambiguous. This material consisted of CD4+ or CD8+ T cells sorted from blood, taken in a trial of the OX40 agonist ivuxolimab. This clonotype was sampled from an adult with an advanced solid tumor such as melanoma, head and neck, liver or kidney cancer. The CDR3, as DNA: TGTGCCAGCAGCCTATCCTACGAGCAGTACTTC. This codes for CASSLSYEQYF.